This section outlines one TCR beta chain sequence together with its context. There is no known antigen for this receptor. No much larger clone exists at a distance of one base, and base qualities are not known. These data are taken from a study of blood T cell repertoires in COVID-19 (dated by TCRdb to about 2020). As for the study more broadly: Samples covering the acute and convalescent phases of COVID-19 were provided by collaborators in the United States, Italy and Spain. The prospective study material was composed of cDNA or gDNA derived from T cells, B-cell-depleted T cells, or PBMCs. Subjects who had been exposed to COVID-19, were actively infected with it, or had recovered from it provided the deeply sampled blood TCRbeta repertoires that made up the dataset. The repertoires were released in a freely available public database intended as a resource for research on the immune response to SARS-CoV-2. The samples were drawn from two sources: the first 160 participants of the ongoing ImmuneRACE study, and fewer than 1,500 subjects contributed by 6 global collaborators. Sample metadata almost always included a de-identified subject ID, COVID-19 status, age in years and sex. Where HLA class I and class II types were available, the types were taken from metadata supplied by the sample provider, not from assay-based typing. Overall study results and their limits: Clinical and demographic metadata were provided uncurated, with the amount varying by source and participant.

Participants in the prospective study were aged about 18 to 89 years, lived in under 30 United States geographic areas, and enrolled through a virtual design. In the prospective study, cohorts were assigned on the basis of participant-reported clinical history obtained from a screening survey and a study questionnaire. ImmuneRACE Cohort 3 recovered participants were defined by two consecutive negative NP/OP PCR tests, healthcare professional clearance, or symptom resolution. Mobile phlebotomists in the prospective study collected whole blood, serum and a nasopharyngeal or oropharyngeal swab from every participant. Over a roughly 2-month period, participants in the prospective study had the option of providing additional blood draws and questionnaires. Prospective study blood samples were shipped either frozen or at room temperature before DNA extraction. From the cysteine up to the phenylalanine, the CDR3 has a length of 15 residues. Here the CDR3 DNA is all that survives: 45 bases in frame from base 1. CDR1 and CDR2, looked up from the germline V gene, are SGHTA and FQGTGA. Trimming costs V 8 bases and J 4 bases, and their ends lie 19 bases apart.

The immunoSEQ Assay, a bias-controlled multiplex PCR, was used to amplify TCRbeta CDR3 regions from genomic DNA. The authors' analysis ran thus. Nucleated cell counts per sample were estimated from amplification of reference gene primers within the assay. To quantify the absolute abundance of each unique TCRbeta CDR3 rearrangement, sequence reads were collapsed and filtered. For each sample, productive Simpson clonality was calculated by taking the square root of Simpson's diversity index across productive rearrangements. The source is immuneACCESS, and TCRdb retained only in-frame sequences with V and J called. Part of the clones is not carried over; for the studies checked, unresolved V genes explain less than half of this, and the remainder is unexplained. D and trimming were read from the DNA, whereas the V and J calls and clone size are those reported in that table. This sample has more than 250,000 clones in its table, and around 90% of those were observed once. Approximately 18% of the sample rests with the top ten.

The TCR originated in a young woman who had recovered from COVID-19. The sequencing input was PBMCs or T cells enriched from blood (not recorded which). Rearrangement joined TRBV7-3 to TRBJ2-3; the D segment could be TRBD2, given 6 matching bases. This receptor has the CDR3 CASSRDGGPSDTQYF. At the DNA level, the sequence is TGTGCCAGCTCTAGGGACGGAGGGCCCTCAGATACGCAGTATTTT. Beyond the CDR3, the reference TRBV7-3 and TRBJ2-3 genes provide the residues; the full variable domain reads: GAGVSQTPSNKVTEKGKYVELRCDPISGHTALYWYRQSLGQGPEFLIYFQGTGAADDSGLPNDRFFAVRPEGSVSTLKIQRTERGDSAVYLCASSRDGGPSDTQYFGPGTRLTVL.